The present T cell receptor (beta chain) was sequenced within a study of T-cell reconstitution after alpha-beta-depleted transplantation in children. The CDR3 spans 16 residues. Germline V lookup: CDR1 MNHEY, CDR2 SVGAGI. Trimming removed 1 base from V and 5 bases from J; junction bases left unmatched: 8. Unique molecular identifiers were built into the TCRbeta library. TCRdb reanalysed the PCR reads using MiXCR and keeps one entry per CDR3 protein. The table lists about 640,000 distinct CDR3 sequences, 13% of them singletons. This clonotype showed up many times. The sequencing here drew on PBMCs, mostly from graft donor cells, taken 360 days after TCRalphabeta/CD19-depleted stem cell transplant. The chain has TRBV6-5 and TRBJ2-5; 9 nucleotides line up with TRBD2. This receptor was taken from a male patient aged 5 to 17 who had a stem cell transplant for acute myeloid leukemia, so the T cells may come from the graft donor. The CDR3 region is CASSYLSGRRRETQYF. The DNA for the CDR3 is TGTGCCAGCAGTTACTTAAGCGGGAGGAGGCGGGAGACCCAGTACTTC.